These 17 T cell receptor beta chains came from one sample sequenced in a study of yellow fever vaccine responses in identical twins (dated by TCRdb to 2017 to 2018). The library was generated by RT-PCR. The data were produced on an Illumina HiSeq 2500. Through fastp at Q25 and MiXCR, TCRdb rebuilt clones from the public reads, retaining in-frame beta chains. Rows with a matching CDR3 protein are joined into one entry that keeps the most common DNA and genes. The sample table holds some 3,000 distinct CDR3 sequences, of which 83% were seen once. The biggest ten clones account for around 1.6% of the sample. The source was T cells from blood (PBMCs), unsorted or a sorted subset (not recorded which), collected before or after yellow fever vaccination (not recorded which). These receptors originate from a woman in her late teens or twenties who received the yellow fever vaccine. Donor details come from another sample of the same person, matched by shared clones.

The genes are TRBV10-3 and TRBJ2-1; 7 nucleotides line up with TRBD2. The CDR3 extends over 14 amino acids. J lost 4 bases, V lost 7 bases, and 7 bases had no gene match. The germline CDR1 and CDR2 sequences are ENHRY and SYGVKD. The CDR3 DNA follows: TGTGCCATCAAGATGGCTAGCGGATACAATGAGCAGTTCTTC. The encoded protein is CAIKMASGYNEQFF.

The sample holds a few counts of this clonotype. The V and J genes are TRBV10-3 and TRBJ2-3; tentatively, D is TRBD2 (5 bases). Germline V gene sequence: CDR1 ENHRY, CDR2 SYGVKD. V was clipped by 0 bases and J by 0 bases, with 10 bases between them. The CDR3 has 16 amino acids. The CDR3 protein is CAISESPSGSTDTQYF. The CDR3 DNA reads as TGTGCCATCAGTGAGTCACCCAGCGGTAGCACAGATACGCAGTATTTT.

This chain uses TRBV11-3 with TRBJ1-5; D is undetermined. CDR1 is SGHNT and CDR2 is YENEEA in the germline V gene. CDR3 length: 12 amino acids. V lost 1 base to trimming and J lost 10 bases, with 8 bases between them. CDR3 residues: CASSLGAAPQHF. The CDR3 coding sequence is TGTGCCAGCAGCTTAGGAGCAGCACCCCAGCATTTT. Full variable domain (remainder filled in from reference TRBV11-3 and TRBJ1-5): EAGVVQSPRYKIIEKKQPVAFWCNPISGHNTLYWYLQNLGQGPELLIRYENEEAVDDSQLPKDRFSAERLKGVDSTLKIQPAELGDSAVYLCASSLGAAPQHFGDGTRLSIL.

The rearrangement joins TRBV4-3 to TRBJ1-6; no firm D call. Trimming removed 1 base at V and 10 bases at J, with 14 bases between. The CDR3 covers 15 residues. The germline V gene encodes CDR1 LGHNA and CDR2 YSLEER. CDR3: CASSQGGGRVSPLHF. The DNA for the CDR3 is TGCGCCAGCAGCCAAGGTGGAGGGCGTGTGTCACCCCTCCACTTT.

The chain couples TRBV11-3 to TRBJ2-3; D gene uncertain. The CDR3 has 15 residues. Germline V gene sequence: CDR1 SGHNT, CDR2 YENEEA. V was clipped by 2 bases and J by 2 bases, with 11 bases between them. The CDR3 DNA reads as TGTGCCAGCAGCTTAAGTGGCGGCTTCACAGATACGCAGTATTTT. Protein product: CASSLSGGFTDTQYF.

The chain joins TRBV2 to TRBJ2-7; D is possibly TRBD1 or TRBD2 (5 bases each). There are 14 residues in the CDR3. The germline gives CDR1 SNHLY, CDR2 FYNNEI. V lost 5 bases and J lost 2, with 13 bases in between. CDR3 nucleotides: TGTGCCAGCAGTAGGGGACCCACCGCCTACGAGCAGTACTTC. Amino acid sequence: CASSRGPTAYEQYF.

This chain joins TRBV12-3 or TRBV12-4 and TRBJ1-1; D gene ambiguous. The CDR3 length is 14 residues. Trimming cost V 5 bases and J 0 bases, with 10 bases left between them. The CDR3 DNA follows: TGTGCCAGCAGTATCTTAGAGGTGAACACTGAAGCTTTCTTT. Translating gives CASSILEVNTEAFF.

This sequence joins TRBV7-9 and TRBJ2-2; 10 nucleotides agree with TRBD2. CDR1 is SEHNR and CDR2 is FQNEAQ in the germline V gene (reference sequence). This CDR3 has 18 amino acids. V gave up 6 bases and J gave up 0 bases; unmatched junction bases: 10. CDR3 in amino acids: CASRLPPGLATNTGELFF. For the CDR3, the DNA is TGTGCCAGCAGATTGCCTCCGGGACTAGCGACGAACACCGGGGAGCTGTTTTTT.

The gene calls are TRBV7-3 and TRBJ2-6, with D perhaps matching TRBD1 (6 bases). V lost 5 bases and J 2 bases, leaving 13 bases between the germline ends. CDR3 length: 16 amino acids. CDR1 is SGHTA, CDR2 FQGTGA, per germline. The CDR3 reads CASSPTTGTGANVLTF. CDR3 bases: TGTGCCAGCAGCCCAACAACAGGGACTGGGGCCAACGTCCTGACTTTC.

V gene TRBV3-1 combines with J gene TRBJ2-3; D gene uncertain. Germline lookup yields CDR1 LGHDT and CDR2 YNNKEL (reference sequence). Deletions cut 5 bases from V and 4 bases from J, with 13 bases between. The CDR3 is 14 residues long. CDR3: CASSIRPTADTQYF. CDR3 sequence (DNA): TGTGCCAGCAGCATTCGCCCGACGGCAGATACGCAGTATTTT.

J is TRBJ1-2 and V is TRBV20-1; D ambiguous. The V and J ends lost 4 bases and 6 bases respectively, with 15 bases between them. Per the germline V gene, CDR1 is DFQATT and CDR2 is SNEGSKA (reference sequence). This CDR3 contains 13 residues. The CDR3 nucleotides read TGCAGTGCTACGATTCCGACTGAAAATGGCTACACCTTC. This sequence encodes CSATIPTENGYTF.

The chain links TRBV9 to TRBJ2-5; D ambiguous. This CDR3 is 16 amino acids long. V was trimmed by 0 bases and J by 2 bases, leaving 14 bases between them. Germline V gene sequence: CDR1 SGDLS, CDR2 YYNGEE. CDR3 sequence (DNA): TGTGCCAGCAGCGTAGAGGCAGGATCCGAACAAGAGACCCAGTACTTC. Translated, it gives CASSVEAGSEQETQYF.

V and J are TRBV24-1 and TRBJ2-2; weak D call: TRBD1 (6 bases). The V end lost 4 bases, the J end lost 3 bases, and 17 bases lay between the germline ends. The CDR3 extends over 17 amino acids. CDR1 and CDR2 from the germline V gene are KGHDR and SFDVKD. The CDR3 region has the DNA TGTGCCACCAGTGAGCTAGGGGGAGCTACGGACACCGGGGAGCTGTTTTTT. Protein: CATSELGGATDTGELFF.

The CDR3 DNA follows: TGTGCCAGTAGTATTTTTACAGGGGGCACGGGCGAGCAGTACTTC. It is translated as CASSIFTGGTGEQYF. The rearrangement joins TRBV19 to TRBJ2-7; 9 nucleotides line up with TRBD1. Per germline, CDR1 LNHDA and CDR2 SQIVND (reference sequence). This CDR3 has 15 amino acids. The J segment lost 6 bases and the V segment lost 3 bases, leaving 9 bases of the junction unmatched.

The gene calls are TRBV13 and TRBJ1-4; a weak D match, TRBD1 (6 bases). CDR3 length equals 15 residues. V lost 5 bases to trimming and J lost 0 bases, with 10 bases between them. Germline CDR1 and CDR2: PRHDT and FYEKMQ (reference sequence). The CDR3 bases are TGTGCCAGCAGCCGGGGGGCTACAACTAATGAAAAACTGTTTTTT. This sequence encodes CASSRGATTNEKLFF.

This clonotype was observed a few times. This chain joins TRBV7-2 and TRBJ2-7; 7 bases are shared with TRBD2. The CDR3 spans 13 residues. V shed 5 bases, J shed 3 bases, and the junction held 4 bases outside the gene matches. Germline V gene sequence: CDR1 SGHTA, CDR2 FQGNSA. The CDR3 reads CASSASGNYEQYF. CDR3 bases: TGTGCCAGCAGCGCTAGCGGAAACTACGAGCAGTACTTC.

The rearrangement links TRBV4-3 to TRBJ2-3, with a possible D match to TRBD2 (6 bases). Germline values: CDR1 LGHNA, CDR2 YSLEER. Deletions cut 0 bases from V and 0 bases from J, with 16 bases between. There are 18 residues in the CDR3. The CDR3 here is CASSQDLVRGTSTDTQYF. CDR3 DNA sequence: TGCGCCAGCAGCCAAGATCTGGTCCGCGGGACTAGCACAGATACGCAGTATTTT.